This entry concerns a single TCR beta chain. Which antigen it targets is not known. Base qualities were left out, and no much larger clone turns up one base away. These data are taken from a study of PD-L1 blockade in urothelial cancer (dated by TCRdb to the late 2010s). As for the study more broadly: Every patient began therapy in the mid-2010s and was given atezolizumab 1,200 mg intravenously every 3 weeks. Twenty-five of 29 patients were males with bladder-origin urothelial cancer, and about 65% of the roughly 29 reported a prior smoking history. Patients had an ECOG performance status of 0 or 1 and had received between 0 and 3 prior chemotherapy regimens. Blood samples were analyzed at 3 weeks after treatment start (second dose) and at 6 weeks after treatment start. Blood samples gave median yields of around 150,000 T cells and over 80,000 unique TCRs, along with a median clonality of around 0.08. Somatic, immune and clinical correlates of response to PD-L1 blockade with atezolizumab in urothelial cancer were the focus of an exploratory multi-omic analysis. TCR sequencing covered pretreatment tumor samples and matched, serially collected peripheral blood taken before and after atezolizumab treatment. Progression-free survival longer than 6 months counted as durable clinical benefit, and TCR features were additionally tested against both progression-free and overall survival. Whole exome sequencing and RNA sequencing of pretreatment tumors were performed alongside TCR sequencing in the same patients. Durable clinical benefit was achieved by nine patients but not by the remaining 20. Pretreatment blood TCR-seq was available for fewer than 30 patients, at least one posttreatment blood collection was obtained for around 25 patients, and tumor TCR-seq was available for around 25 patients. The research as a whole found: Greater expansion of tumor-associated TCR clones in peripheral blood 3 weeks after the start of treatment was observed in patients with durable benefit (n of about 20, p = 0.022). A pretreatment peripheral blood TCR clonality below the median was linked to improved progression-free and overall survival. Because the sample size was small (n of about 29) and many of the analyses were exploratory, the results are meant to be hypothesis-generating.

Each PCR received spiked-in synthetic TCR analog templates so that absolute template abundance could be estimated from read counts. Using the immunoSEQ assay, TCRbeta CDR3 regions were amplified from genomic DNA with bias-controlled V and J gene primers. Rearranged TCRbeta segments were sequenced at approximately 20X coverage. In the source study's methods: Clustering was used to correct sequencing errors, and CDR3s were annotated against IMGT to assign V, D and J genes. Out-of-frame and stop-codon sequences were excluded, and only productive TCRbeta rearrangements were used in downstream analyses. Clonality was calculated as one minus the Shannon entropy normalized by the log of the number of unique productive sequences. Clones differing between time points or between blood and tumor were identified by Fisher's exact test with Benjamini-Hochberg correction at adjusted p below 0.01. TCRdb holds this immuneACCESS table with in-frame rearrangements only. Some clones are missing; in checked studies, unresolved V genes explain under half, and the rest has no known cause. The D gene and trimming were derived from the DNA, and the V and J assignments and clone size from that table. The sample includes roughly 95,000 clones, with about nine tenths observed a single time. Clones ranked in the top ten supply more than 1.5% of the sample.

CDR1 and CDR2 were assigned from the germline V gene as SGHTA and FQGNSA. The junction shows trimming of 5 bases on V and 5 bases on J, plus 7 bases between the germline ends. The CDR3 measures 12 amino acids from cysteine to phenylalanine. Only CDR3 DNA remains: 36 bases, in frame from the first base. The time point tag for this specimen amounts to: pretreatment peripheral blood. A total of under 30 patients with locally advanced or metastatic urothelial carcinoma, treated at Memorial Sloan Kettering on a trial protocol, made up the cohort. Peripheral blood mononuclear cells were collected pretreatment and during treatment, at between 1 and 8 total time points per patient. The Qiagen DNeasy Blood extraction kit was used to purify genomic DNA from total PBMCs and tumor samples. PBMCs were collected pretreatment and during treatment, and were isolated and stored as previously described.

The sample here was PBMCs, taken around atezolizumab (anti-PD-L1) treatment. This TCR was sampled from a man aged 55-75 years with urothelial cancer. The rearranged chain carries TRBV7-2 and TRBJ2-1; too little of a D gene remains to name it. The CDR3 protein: CASSPADNEQFF. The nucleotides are TGTGCCAGCAGCCCGGCGGACAATGAGCAGTTCTTC.